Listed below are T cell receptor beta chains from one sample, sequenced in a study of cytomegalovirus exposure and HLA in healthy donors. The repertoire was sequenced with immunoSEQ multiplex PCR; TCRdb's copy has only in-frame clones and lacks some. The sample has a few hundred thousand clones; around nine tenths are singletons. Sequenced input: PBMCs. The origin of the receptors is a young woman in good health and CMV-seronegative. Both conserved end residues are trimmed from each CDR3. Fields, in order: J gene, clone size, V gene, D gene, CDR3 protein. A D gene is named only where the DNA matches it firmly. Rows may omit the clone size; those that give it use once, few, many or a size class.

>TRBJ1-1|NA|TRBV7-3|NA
ASSRGPNTEAF
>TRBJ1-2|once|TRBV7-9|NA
ASSLEQGYYGYT
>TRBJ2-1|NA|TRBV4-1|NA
ASSQVGGHEQF
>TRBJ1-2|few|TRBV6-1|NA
ASSEYEENYGYT
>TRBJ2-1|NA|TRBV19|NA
ASSIHNEQF
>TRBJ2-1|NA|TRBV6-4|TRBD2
ASSREASGSSYNEQF
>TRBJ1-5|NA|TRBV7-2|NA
ASSLYRDQPQH
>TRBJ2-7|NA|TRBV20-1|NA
SSEKPSGQY
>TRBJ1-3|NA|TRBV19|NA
ASSSGGYSGNTIY
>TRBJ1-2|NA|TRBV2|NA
ASQDFFYGYT
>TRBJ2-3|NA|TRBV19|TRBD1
ASSIRQGETDTQY
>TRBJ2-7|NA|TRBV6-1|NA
ASSEGQGTFYEQY
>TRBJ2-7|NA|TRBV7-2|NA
ASSFAGWAYEQY
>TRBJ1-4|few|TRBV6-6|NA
ASSPGYLNEKLF
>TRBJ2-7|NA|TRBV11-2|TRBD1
ASSLAQGQIVYEQY
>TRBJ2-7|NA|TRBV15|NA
ATSRTGSSYEQY
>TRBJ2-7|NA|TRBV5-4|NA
ASSPGQTYEQY
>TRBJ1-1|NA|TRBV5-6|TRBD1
ASSLTGGHTEAF
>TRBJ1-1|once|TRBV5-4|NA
ASSLLDKNTEAF
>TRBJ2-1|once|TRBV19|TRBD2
ASSIVGRGGLGNEQF
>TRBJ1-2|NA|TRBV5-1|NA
ASSLFLEAASGGYT
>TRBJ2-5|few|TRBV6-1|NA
ASSEDGVTEQY